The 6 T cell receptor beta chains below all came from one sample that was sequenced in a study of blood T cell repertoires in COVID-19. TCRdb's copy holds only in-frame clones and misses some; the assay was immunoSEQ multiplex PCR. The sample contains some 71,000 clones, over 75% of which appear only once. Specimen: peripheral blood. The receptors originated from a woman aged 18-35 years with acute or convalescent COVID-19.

The CDR3 nucleotides are TGTGCCAGCAGCCAAGATAATGCAGGGAACTATGGCTACACCTTC. Translated: CASSQDNAGNYGYTF. The V and J genes are TRBV4-2 and TRBJ1-2; D perhaps matches TRBD1 (5 bases). This CDR3 region has 15 residues. Germline V gene data show CDR1 as LGHNA and CDR2 as YNFKEQ. Trimming took 0 bases from V and 2 from J, leaving 10 bases between them.

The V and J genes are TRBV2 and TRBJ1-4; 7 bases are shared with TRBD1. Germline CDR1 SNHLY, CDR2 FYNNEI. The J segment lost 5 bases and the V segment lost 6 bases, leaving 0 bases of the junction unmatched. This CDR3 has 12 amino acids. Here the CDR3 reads CASRTGNEKLFF. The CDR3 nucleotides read TGTGCCAGCAGGACAGGGAATGAAAAACTGTTTTTT.

The CDR3 nucleotides read TGTGCCACCCGGGGACAGAGCCCTAACTATGGCTACACCTTC. As protein: CATRGQSPNYGYTF. The chain is built from TRBV19 and TRBJ1-2; 7 nucleotides agree with TRBD1. Germline V lookup: CDR1 LNHDA, CDR2 SQIVND (reference sequence). The CDR3 extends over 14 amino acids. The ends lost 10 bases at V and 0 bases at J; junction bases unmatched: 8.

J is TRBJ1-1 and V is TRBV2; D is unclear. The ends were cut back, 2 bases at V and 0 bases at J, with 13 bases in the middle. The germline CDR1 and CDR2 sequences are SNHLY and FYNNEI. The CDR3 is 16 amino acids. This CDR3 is CASSEYSGSMNTEAFF. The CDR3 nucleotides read TGTGCCAGCAGTGAATATTCAGGCAGTATGAACACTGAAGCTTTCTTT.

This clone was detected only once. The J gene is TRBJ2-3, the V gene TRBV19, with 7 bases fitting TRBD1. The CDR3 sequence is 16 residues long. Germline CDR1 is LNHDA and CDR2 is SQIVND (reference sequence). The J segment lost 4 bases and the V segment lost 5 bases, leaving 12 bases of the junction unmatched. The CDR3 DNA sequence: TGTGCCAGTAGTCCCGGACAGGCCCTATGGGCAGATACGCAGTATTTT. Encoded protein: CASSPGQALWADTQYF. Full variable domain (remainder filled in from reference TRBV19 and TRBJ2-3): DGGITQSPKYLFRKEGQNVTLSCEQNLNHDAMYWYRQDPGQGLRLIYYSQIVNDFQKGDIAEGYSVSREKKESFPLTVTSAQKNPTAFYLCASSPGQALWADTQYFGPGTRLTVL.

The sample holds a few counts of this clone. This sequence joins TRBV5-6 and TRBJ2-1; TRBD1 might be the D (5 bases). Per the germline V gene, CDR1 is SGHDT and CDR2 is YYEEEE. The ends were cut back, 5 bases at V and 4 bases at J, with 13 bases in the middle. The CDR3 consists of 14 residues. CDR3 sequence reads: CASRRQGIYNEQFF. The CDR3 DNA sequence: TGTGCCAGCAGGCGGCAGGGAATTTACAATGAGCAGTTCTTC.